The 26 T cell receptor beta chains listed next were all sequenced from one sample in a study of T cell repertoires in cytomegalovirus infection. These receptors have no identified antigens. TCRdb ran MiXCR on the reads and lists one entry per CDR3 protein. The sample lists approximately 110,000 distinct CDR3 sequences, roughly 32% seen once, with under 65% in the top ten. This material consisted of CD8+ T cells from cultured PBMCs, taken from culture after CMV antigen stimulation. These receptors came from a human donor in good health (CMV status not recorded). Some clones in this sample may be carry-over from other donors' samples.

There are a few counts of this clonotype. The J gene is TRBJ2-1, the V gene TRBV20-1, with 10 bases identical to TRBD2. CDR1 is DFQATT, CDR2 SNEGSKA, per germline (reference sequence). The ends lost 1 base at V and 4 bases at J; junction bases unmatched: 10. CDR3 length equals 17 residues. In DNA, the CDR3 is TGCAGTGCTAGAGGGGGGTTTCTAGCGGGGGAATACAATGAGCAGTTCTTC. Translated, it gives CSARGGFLAGEYNEQFF.

The rearrangement links TRBV19 to TRBJ1-2, with 9 bases that match TRBD1. V shed 0 bases, J shed 4 bases, and the junction held 18 bases outside the gene matches. CDR3 length equals 20 residues. Germline V gene sequence: CDR1 LNHDA, CDR2 SQIVND (reference sequence). CDR3 in DNA: TGTGCCAGTAGTATAGATGAATTGATGAGTCCCGGGACAGGGTTCTATGGCTACACCTTC. It codes for CASSIDELMSPGTGFYGYTF.

The V gene is TRBV7-6, the J gene TRBJ1-1; D gene unclear. The CDR3 has 14 residues. V dropped 5 bases and J dropped 8 bases, with 18 bases sitting between them. The germline CDR1 and CDR2 sequences are SGHVS and FNYEAQ. CDR3 coding DNA: TGTGCCAGCAGCGCTGACGGATCAATGCTGGAAGCTTTCTTT. Its protein product is CASSADGSMLEAFF.

The chain is built from TRBV4-1 and TRBJ1-2; D gene ambiguous. Germline V CDR1 and CDR2: MGHRA, YSYEKL. The CDR3 sequence is 12 residues long. The V gene lost 6 bases and the J gene lost 2 bases, with 7 bases spanning the gap. CDR3 coding DNA: TGCGCCAGCAGTGACAAGAACTATGGCTACACCTTC. Translation gives CASSDKNYGYTF.

The rearrangement joins TRBV6-5 to TRBJ2-5; D is ambiguous. Germline CDR1 is MNHEY and CDR2 is SVGAGI. V was trimmed by 1 base and J by 2 bases, leaving 5 bases between them. The CDR3 has 13 residues. The CDR3: CASSYLGQETQYF. For the CDR3, the DNA is TGTGCCAGCAGTTACTTGGGGCAAGAGACCCAGTACTTC.

As regards this clonotype: A read error is possible here, since a much larger clone lies one base away. The chain employs TRBV6-6 and TRBJ2-1; TRBD2 aligns across 10 bases. With V trimmed by 8 bases and J by 2 bases, 0 bases remained unmatched. This CDR3 region has 13 residues. CDR1 and CDR2 (germline): MNHNY, SVGAGI (reference sequence). CDR3 coding DNA: TGTGCCAGCGGGACTAGCGCCTACAATGAGCAGTTCTTC. Residues: CASGTSAYNEQFF.

The chain couples TRBV13 to TRBJ2-7; D might be TRBD1 or TRBD2, each matching 5 bases. Trimming removed 5 bases from V and 1 base from J, with 15 bases in between. Germline CDR1 reads PRHDT; CDR2 reads FYEKMQ (reference sequence). There are 15 residues in the CDR3. The CDR3 nucleotides read TGTGCCAGCAGCCCCTCCGGGACGGCGTCCTACGAGCAGTACTTC. Translated: CASSPSGTASYEQYF.

This chain links TRBV7-9 with TRBJ2-5; D ambiguous. V lost 5 bases, J lost 4 bases, and 5 bases lay in between. The CDR3 loop spans 11 amino acids. The V gene's germline CDR1 is SEHNR and CDR2 FQNEAQ (reference sequence). CDR3 loop: CASSLVETQYF. In DNA form, the CDR3 reads TGTGCCAGCAGCCTTGTAGAGACCCAGTACTTC.

This clonotype was seen a handful of times. V gene TRBV13 combines with J gene TRBJ1-2; the D gene is possibly TRBD1 (5 bases). The germline V gene encodes CDR1 PRHDT and CDR2 FYEKMQ (reference sequence). The length of the CDR3 is 13 residues. V lost 5 bases and J lost 2, with 9 bases in between. Here the CDR3 DNA reads TGTGCCAGCAGCCGAGGGGCGAACTATGGCTACACCTTC. Its protein product is CASSRGANYGYTF.

The V call is TRBV27, the J call TRBJ1-1; 9 nucleotides agree with TRBD1. After removal of 3 bases from V and 0 bases from J, the junction contained 5 bases not matched to a gene. Germline lookup yields CDR1 MNHEY and CDR2 SMNVEV (reference sequence). This CDR3 region has 16 residues. The CDR3 DNA follows: TGTGCCAGCAGTTTCGGACAGGGGCCCATGAACACTGAAGCTTTCTTT. Amino acids: CASSFGQGPMNTEAFF.

This clonotype has more than one count but fewer than ten. V and J are TRBV4-3 and TRBJ1-1; D perhaps matches TRBD1 (5 bases). Trimming left V 4 bases short and J 0 bases short, with 12 bases between. The germline CDR1 and CDR2 sequences are LGHNA and YSLEER. This CDR3 has 15 residues. The CDR3 DNA follows: TGCGCCAGCAGCCTCCGGGGGACCTTGAACACTGAAGCTTTCTTT. It yields the protein CASSLRGTLNTEAFF.

The gene calls are TRBV4-3 and TRBJ2-1; D is perhaps TRBD2 (6 bases). Trimming cost V 1 base and J 5 bases, with 9 bases left between them. Germline-derived CDR1 and CDR2 are LGHNA and YSLEER. CDR3 length: 14 amino acids. CDR3 sequence reads: CASSQVGTDNEQFF. CDR3 coding DNA: TGCGCCAGCAGCCAAGTGGGGACTGACAATGAGCAGTTCTTC.

The V call is TRBV20-1, the J call TRBJ2-1; D might be TRBD2 (7 bases). This CDR3 contains 14 residues. Germline loops: CDR1 DFQATT, CDR2 SNEGSKA (reference sequence). Between the trimmed V and J ends, which lost 8 bases and 8 bases, there was a span of 22 bases. The CDR3 loop is CSSHGGGPADEQFF. The CDR3 nucleotides read TGCAGTTCTCATGGCGGGGGCCCTGCGGATGAGCAGTTCTTC.

This clonotype was detected a few times. The chain's CDR3 is CSARGHIGDRTTYEQYF. The CDR3 DNA is TGCAGTGCTAGAGGTCACATCGGAGACAGAACTACCTACGAGCAGTACTTC. The chain combines TRBV20-1 with TRBJ2-7; D may be TRBD1 (5 bases). The germline gives CDR1 DFQATT, CDR2 SNEGSKA (reference sequence). Trimming stripped 1 base from V and 2 bases from J, with 21 bases between. CDR3 length: 17 residues.

Ten or more counts support this clonotype. V usage is TRBV7-2 and J usage is TRBJ1-5; D perhaps matches TRBD1 (6 bases). This CDR3 has 14 amino acids. CDR1 is SGHTA, CDR2 FQGNSA, per germline. Trimming took 6 bases from V and 4 from J, leaving 13 bases between them. The CDR3 DNA reads as TGTGCCAGCAGTAGAAACACAGGGAATCAGCCCCAGCATTTT. Amino acids: CASSRNTGNQPQHF.

This clonotype was detected only a few times. The gene calls are TRBV7-8 and TRBJ2-7; D not certain. The CDR3 has 15 residues. Germline V CDR1 and CDR2: SGHVS, FQNEAQ. Deletions cut 1 base from V and 5 bases from J, with 15 bases between. CDR3 DNA: TGTGCCAGCAGCTTAGACAAAGTCTCGTTCGACGAGCAGTACTTC. Translating it yields CASSLDKVSFDEQYF.

This clonotype has just a few counts. The rearrangement uses TRBV19 and TRBJ2-2; TRBD1 aligns across 7 bases. The CDR3 is 17 amino acids. V shed 9 bases and J 3 bases; nucleotides not matched to a gene: 16. Germline V CDR1 and CDR2: LNHDA, SQIVND (reference sequence). The CDR3 loop reads CASRNTGVAGHTGELFF. CDR3 nucleotide sequence: TGTGCCAGCCGGAATACAGGGGTAGCAGGTCACACCGGGGAGCTGTTTTTT.

There are a few counts of this clonotype. The chain joins TRBV28 to TRBJ1-3; the match to TRBD1 covers 9 bases. CDR1 and CDR2 from the germline V gene are MDHEN and SYDVKM. With 5 bases clipped from V and 0 bases from J, the junction kept 11 bases outside the gene matches. The CDR3 runs 18 residues. The CDR3: CASSPWGGQGISGNTIYF. CDR3 DNA sequence: TGTGCCAGCAGTCCATGGGGGGGACAGGGCATCTCTGGAAACACCATATATTTT.

This sequence joins TRBV7-2 and TRBJ1-2; D gene uncertain. V lost 5 bases to trimming and J lost 8 bases, with 18 bases between them. The CDR3 covers 14 residues. Germline V gives CDR1 SGHTA, CDR2 FQGNSA. CDR3 protein: CASSIRGTREGYTF. CDR3 bases: TGTGCCAGCAGCATCCGGGGAACTAGAGAGGGCTACACCTTC.

The genes are TRBV6-6 and TRBJ1-4; D is ambiguous. V lost 4 bases and J 0 bases, leaving 9 bases between the germline ends. The germline V gene has CDR1 MNHNY and CDR2 SVGAGI (reference sequence). The CDR3 totals 15 residues. CDR3 residues: CASSFVAATNEKLFF. The DNA of the CDR3 is TGTGCCAGCAGTTTCGTGGCGGCAACTAATGAAAAACTGTTTTTT.

This clonotype was seen a handful of times. V is TRBV7-2 and J is TRBJ2-1, with 8 bases that match TRBD2. CDR3 size: 17 residues. Losses at the gene ends were 1 base for V and 3 bases for J; bases not matched to a gene: 8. Germline V gene data show CDR1 as SGHTA and CDR2 as FQGNSA. Here the CDR3 reads CASSLVAGGSIYNEQFF. CDR3 sequence (DNA): TGTGCCAGCAGCTTAGTGGCGGGGGGAAGCATCTACAATGAGCAGTTCTTC. The entire variable domain, with the rest obtained from reference TRBV7-2 and TRBJ2-1, is as follows: GAGVSQSPSNKVTEKGKDVELRCDPISGHTALYWYRQSLGQGLEFLIYFQGNSAPDKSGLPSDRFSAERTGGSVSTLTIQRTQQEDSAVYLCASSLVAGGSIYNEQFFGPGTRLTVL.

In this sample, this clonotype turned up many times. This chain connects TRBV19 to TRBJ1-2; a possible D gene is TRBD1 (6 bases). V dropped 4 bases and J dropped 6 bases, with 9 bases sitting between them. CDR1 and CDR2 from the germline V gene are LNHDA and SQIVND (reference sequence). This CDR3 has 12 residues. The CDR3 coding sequence is TGTGCCAGTAGTACCTACAGGGATGGCTACACCTTC. Residues: CASSTYRDGYTF.

There are a few counts of this clonotype. The chain's CDR3 is CASSYRLDSYNEQFF. For the CDR3, the DNA is TGTGCCAGCAGTTACCGGCTAGACTCCTACAATGAGCAGTTCTTC. The rearrangement links TRBV6-2 or TRBV6-3 to TRBJ2-1; D remains ambiguous. Germline CDR1 and CDR2: MNHEY and SVGEGT. V lost 2 bases and J 0 bases, leaving 8 bases between the germline ends. This CDR3 comprises 15 residues.

The chain is built from TRBV23-1 and TRBJ1-2; D is ambiguous. TRBV23-1 is an ORF for which the function is uncertain. This CDR3 has 14 amino acids. V gave up 4 bases and J gave up 4 bases, with 13 bases separating them. The CDR3 loop reads CASSRAAKLYGYTF. DNA of the CDR3: TGCGCCAGCAGTCGGGCAGCGAAACTCTATGGCTACACCTTC.

This chain links TRBV2 with TRBJ2-3; possible D gene TRBD2, 5 bases. This CDR3 region has 16 residues. V was trimmed by 7 bases and J by 2 bases, leaving 19 bases between them. Per the germline V gene, CDR1 is SNHLY and CDR2 is FYNNEI. DNA for the CDR3: TGTGCCAGCACCACCGGGATGGCTATGTCCACAGATACGCAGTATTTT. Translating it yields CASTTGMAMSTDTQYF.

This clonotype has a handful of counts. The V and J genes are TRBV7-2 and TRBJ2-7; D is unresolved. In germline, CDR1 is SGHTA, CDR2 FQGNSA. The V end was cut by 8 bases, the J end by 2 bases, with 13 bases between. This CDR3 is 13 amino acids long. DNA of the CDR3: TGTGCCAGCTCTCCTATAGGACCCTACGAGCAGTACTTC. It codes for CASSPIGPYEQYF.